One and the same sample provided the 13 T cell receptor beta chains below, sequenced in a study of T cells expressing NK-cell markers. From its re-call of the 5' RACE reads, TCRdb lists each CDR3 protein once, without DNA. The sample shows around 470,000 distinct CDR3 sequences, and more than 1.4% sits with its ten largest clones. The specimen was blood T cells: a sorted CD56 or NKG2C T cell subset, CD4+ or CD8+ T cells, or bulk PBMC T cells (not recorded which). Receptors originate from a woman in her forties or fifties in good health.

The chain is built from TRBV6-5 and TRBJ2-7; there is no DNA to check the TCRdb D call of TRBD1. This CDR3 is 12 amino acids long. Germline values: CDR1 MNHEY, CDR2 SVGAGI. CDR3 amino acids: CASWDGPYEQYF.

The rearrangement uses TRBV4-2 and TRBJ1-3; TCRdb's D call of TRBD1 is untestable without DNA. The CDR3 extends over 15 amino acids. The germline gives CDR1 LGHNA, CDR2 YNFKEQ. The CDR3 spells CASSLQGADGNTIYF.

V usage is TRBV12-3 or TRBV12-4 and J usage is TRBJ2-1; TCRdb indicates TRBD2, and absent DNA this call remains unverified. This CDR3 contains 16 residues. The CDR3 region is CASSSPFSRRALEQFF.

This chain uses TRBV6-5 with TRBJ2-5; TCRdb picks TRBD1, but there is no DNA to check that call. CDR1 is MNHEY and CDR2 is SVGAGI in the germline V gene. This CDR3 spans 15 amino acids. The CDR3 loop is CASSYSQGVEETQYF.

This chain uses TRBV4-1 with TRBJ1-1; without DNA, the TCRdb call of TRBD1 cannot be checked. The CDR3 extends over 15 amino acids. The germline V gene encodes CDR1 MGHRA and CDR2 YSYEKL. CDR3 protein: CASTRGGQGDTEAFF.

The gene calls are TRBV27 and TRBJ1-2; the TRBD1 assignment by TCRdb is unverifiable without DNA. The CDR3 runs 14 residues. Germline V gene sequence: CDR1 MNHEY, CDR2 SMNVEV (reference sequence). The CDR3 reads CASSFKDNNYGYTF.

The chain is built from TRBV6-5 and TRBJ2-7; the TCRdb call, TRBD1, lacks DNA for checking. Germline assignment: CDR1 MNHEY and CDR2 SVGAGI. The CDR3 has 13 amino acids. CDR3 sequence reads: CASTSKPHYEQYF.

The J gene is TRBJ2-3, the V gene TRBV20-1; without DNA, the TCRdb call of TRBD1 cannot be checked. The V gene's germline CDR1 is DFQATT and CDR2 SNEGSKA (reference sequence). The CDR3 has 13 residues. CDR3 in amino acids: CSAQIRGRDTQYF.

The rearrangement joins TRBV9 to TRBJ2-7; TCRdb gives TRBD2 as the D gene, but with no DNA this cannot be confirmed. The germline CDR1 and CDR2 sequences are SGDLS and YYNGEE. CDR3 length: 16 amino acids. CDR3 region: CASSVGTLEGLGEQYF.

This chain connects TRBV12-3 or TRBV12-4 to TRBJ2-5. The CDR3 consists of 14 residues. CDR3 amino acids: CASSPYMGQETQYF.

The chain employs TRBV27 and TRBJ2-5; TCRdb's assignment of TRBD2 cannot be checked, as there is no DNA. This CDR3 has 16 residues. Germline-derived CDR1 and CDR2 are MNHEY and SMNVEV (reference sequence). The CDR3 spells CASSLLRAGPQETQYF.

The CDR3: CASSHAGTSGVYEQYF. This chain links TRBV14 with TRBJ2-7; the TCRdb D gene call, TRBD2, has no DNA to confirm it. This CDR3 is 16 amino acids long. Germline CDR1 is SGHDN and CDR2 is FVKESK.

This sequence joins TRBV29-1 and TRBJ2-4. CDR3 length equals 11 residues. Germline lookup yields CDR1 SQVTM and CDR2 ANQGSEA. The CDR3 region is CSVDRGNIQYF.